One and the same sample provided the 5 T cell receptor beta chains below, sequenced in a study of regulatory and conventional T cells in breast cancer. TCRdb used MiXCR to reprocess the PCR reads, holding one entry per CDR3 protein. The data show 15,000 or so distinct CDR3 sequences, around a third seen once. The sample comprised conventional T cells from blood. The receptors here all came from a female donor in good health.

The J gene is TRBJ2-3, the V gene TRBV5-1, with TRBD2 matching 13 bases. V lost 4 bases and J lost 4; bases outside the gene matches: 6. The CDR3 is 16 amino acids. CDR1 and CDR2 from the germline V gene are SGHRS and YFSETQ. CDR3 sequence: CASSETSGRFADTQYF. As DNA, the CDR3 is TGCGCCAGCAGCGAGACTAGCGGGAGGTTTGCAGATACGCAGTATTTT. The entire variable domain, with the rest obtained from reference TRBV5-1 and TRBJ2-3, is as follows: KAGVTQTPRYLIKTRGQQVTLSCSPISGHRSVSWYQQTPGQGLQFLFEYFSETQRNKGNFPGRFSGRQFSNSRSEMNVSTLELGDSALYLCASSETSGRFADTQYFGPGTRLTVL.

This clonotype was observed a single time. The chain employs TRBV28 and TRBJ1-1, with a weak D call TRBD1 (5 bases). Per the germline V gene, CDR1 is MDHEN and CDR2 is SYDVKM. With 3 bases removed from V and 4 bases from J, the gap between germline ends came to 15 bases. The CDR3 is made up of 15 amino acids. CDR3 nucleotide sequence: TGTGCCAGCAGTTTTCTTGGTTCAGGGAGCACTGAAGCTTTCTTT. Translation gives CASSFLGSGSTEAFF. The full variable domain, its missing parts supplied by reference TRBV28 and TRBJ1-1, is DVKVTQSSRYLVKRTGEKVFLECVQDMDHENMFWYRQDPGLGLRLIYFSYDVKMKEKGDIPEGYSVSREKKERFSLILESASTNQTSMYLCASSFLGSGSTEAFFGQGTRLTVV.

The rearrangement uses TRBV28 and TRBJ1-1; D ambiguous. Trimming left V 2 bases short and J 4 bases short, with 8 bases between. The CDR3 runs to 13 residues. Germline V gene sequence: CDR1 MDHEN, CDR2 SYDVKM. The CDR3 nucleotides read TGTGCCAGCAGTTTACCCCCTGGCACTGAAGCTTTCTTT. Translation gives CASSLPPGTEAFF. Drawing the rest from reference TRBV28 and TRBJ1-1, the complete variable domain is DVKVTQSSRYLVKRTGEKVFLECVQDMDHENMFWYRQDPGLGLRLIYFSYDVKMKEKGDIPEGYSVSREKKERFSLILESASTNQTSMYLCASSLPPGTEAFFGQGTRLTVV.

This clonotype was observed many times. This chain links TRBV24-1 with TRBJ1-5, with 7 bases identical to TRBD1. V trimming: 4 bases; J trimming: 6 bases; junction bases outside the gene matches: 5. The CDR3 has 14 residues. Germline loops: CDR1 KGHDR, CDR2 SFDVKD. The CDR3 protein is CATSDGQVVQPQHF. The CDR3 DNA follows: TGTGCCACCAGTGACGGACAGGTCGTTCAGCCCCAGCATTTT.

This clonotype appeared many times. This chain uses TRBV6-1 with TRBJ1-3; no firm D call. CDR1 is MNHNS and CDR2 is SASEGT in the germline V gene. The V and J ends lost 3 bases and 13 bases respectively, with 10 bases between them. The CDR3 is made up of 11 amino acids. In DNA, the CDR3 is TGTGCCAGCAGTGATAAGGGAGCGATATATTTT. It codes for CASSDKGAIYF.